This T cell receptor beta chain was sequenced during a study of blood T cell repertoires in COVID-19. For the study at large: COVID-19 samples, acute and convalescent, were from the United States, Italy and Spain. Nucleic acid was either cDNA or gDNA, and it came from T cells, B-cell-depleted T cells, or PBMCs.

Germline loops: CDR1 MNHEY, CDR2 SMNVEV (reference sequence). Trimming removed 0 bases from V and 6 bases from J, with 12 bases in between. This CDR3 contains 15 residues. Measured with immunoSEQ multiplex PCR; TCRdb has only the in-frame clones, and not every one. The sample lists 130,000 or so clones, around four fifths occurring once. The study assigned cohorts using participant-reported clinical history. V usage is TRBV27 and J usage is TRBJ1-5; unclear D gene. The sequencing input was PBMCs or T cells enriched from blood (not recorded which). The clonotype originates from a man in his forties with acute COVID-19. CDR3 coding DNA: TGTGCCAGCAGTTTATCGAAAGGGAGTACTCAGCCCCAGCATTTT. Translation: CASSLSKGSTQPQHF.